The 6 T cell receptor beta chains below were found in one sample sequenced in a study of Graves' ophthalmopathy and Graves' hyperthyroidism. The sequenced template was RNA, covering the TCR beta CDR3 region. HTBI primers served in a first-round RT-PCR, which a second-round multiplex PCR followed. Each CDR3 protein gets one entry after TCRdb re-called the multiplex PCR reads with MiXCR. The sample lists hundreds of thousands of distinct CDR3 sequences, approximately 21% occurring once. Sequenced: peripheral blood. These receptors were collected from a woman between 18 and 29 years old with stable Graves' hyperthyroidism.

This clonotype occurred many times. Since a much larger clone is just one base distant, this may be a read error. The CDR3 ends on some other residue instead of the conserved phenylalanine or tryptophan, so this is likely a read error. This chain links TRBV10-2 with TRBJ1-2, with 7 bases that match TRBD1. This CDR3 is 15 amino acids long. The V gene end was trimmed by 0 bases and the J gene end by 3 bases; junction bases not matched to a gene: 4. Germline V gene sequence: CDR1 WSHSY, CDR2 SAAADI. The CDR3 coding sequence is TGCGCCAGCAGTGAGTCCTCGGGACAGTACTATGGCTACACCGTC. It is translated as CASSESSGQYYGYTV.

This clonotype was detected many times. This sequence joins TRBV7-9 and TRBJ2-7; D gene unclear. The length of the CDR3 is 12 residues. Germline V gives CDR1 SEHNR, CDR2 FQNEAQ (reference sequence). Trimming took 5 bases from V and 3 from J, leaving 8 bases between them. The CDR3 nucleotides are TGTGCCAGCAGCGTACAGAACTACGAGCAGTACTTC. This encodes CASSVQNYEQYF.

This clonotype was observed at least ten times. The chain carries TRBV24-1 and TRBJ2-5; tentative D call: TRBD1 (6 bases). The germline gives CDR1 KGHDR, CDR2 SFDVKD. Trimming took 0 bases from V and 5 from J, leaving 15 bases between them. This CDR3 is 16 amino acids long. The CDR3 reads CATSDLNWAGVETQYF. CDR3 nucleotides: TGTGCCACCAGTGATTTGAATTGGGCAGGGGTGGAGACCCAGTACTTC.

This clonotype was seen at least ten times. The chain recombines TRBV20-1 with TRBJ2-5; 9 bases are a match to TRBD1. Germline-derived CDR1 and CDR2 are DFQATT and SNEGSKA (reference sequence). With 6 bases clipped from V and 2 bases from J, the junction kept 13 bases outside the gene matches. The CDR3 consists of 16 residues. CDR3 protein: CSAGQRTDRGQETQYF. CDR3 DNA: TGCAGTGCAGGACAGAGAACCGACAGGGGGCAAGAGACCCAGTACTTC.

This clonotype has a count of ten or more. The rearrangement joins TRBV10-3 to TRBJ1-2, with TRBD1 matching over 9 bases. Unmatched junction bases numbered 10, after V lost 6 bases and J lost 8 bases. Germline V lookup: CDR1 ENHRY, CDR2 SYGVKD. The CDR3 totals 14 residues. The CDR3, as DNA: TGTGCCATCAGCGGGACAGGGACAATGGGCGGCTACACCTTC. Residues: CAISGTGTMGGYTF.

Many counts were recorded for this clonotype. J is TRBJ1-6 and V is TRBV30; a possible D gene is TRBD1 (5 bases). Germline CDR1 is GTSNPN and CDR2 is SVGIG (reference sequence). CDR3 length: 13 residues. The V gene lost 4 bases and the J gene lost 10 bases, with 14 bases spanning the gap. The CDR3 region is CAWTGQGDSPLHF. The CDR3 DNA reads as TGTGCCTGGACTGGGCAGGGAGACTCACCCCTCCACTTT.